Shown below are 14 T cell receptor beta chains from a single sample sequenced in a study of CD8 T cells in ankylosing spondylitis. Study conclusions and caveats: Characteristic, it appeared, of ankylosing spondylitis blood was a TCR beta motif of fewer than 10 highly homologous variants.

MiXCR, applied by TCRdb to the 5' RACE reads, yields one record per CDR3 protein. This table has around 890,000 distinct CDR3 sequences, approximately 12% appearing once. No antigen has been assigned to these receptors. The sample comprised blood, either unsorted or a sorted T cell fraction (not recorded which). The receptors originated from a male donor with ankylosing spondylitis.

This clonotype was counted between two and nine times. The chain links TRBV20-1 to TRBJ2-7; D ambiguous. V was pared by 3 bases and J by 3 bases, with 12 bases between. The V gene's germline CDR1 is DFQATT and CDR2 SNEGSKA (reference sequence). CDR3 length: 13 amino acids. The chain's CDR3 is CSASPPRVYEQYF. The DNA for the CDR3 is TGCAGTGCTAGTCCCCCGAGAGTCTACGAGCAGTACTTC.

The chain links TRBV6-1 to TRBJ2-1; TRBD2 is a possible D gene (6 bases). The CDR3 covers 14 residues. CDR1 and CDR2 (germline): MNHNS, SASEGT. Trimming took 7 bases from V and 4 from J, leaving 14 bases between them. CDR3 sequence (DNA): TGTGCCAGCAAGCGGTGGGGGGTTTACAATGAGCAGTTCTTC. Translation: CASKRWGVYNEQFF.

This chain joins TRBV20-1 and TRBJ1-4; 7 bases line up with TRBD1. The ends lost 5 bases at V and 5 bases at J; junction bases unmatched: 5. In germline, CDR1 is DFQATT, CDR2 SNEGSKA (reference sequence). CDR3 size: 13 residues. CDR3 region: CSAQTGPNEKLFF. The CDR3 coding sequence is TGCAGTGCTCAGACAGGGCCCAATGAAAAACTGTTTTTT.

This clonotype was counted only a few times. The chain couples TRBV5-1 to TRBJ1-3; TRBD1 agrees at 8 bases. The J segment lost 2 bases and the V segment lost 4 bases, leaving 8 bases of the junction unmatched. Germline V gene data show CDR1 as SGHRS and CDR2 as YFSETQ. The CDR3 is made up of 16 amino acids. The CDR3 protein is CASSRDRPNPGNTIYF. The CDR3 region has the DNA TGCGCCAGCAGCCGGGACAGGCCAAACCCTGGAAACACCATATATTTT. Using reference TRBV5-1 and TRBJ1-3 for the parts outside the CDR3, the full variable domain is KAGVTQTPRYLIKTRGQQVTLSCSPISGHRSVSWYQQTPGQGLQFLFEYFSETQRNKGNFPGRFSGRQFSNSRSEMNVSTLELGDSALYLCASSRDRPNPGNTIYFGEGSWLTVV.

This clonotype was seen at least ten times. The genes are TRBV20-1 and TRBJ2-7, with 10 nucleotides matching TRBD2. The CDR3 runs 12 residues. Germline loops: CDR1 DFQATT, CDR2 SNEGSKA (reference sequence). With V trimmed by 4 bases and J by 7 bases, 4 bases remained unmatched. CDR3 region: CSATGLAREQYF. CDR3 nucleotides: TGCAGTGCTACGGGACTAGCGAGGGAGCAGTACTTC.

The rearrangement uses TRBV20-1 and TRBJ1-6; TRBD1 matches at 8 bases. Germline CDR1 DFQATT, CDR2 SNEGSKA (reference sequence). This CDR3 has 15 residues. J was trimmed by 0 bases and V by 5 bases; bases with no gene match: 3. In DNA, the CDR3 is TGCAGTGCTCGAGGACAGGGCTCCTATAATTCACCCCTCCACTTT. Translated, it gives CSARGQGSYNSPLHF.

This chain joins TRBV5-1 and TRBJ2-3; D gene uncertain. Germline assignment: CDR1 SGHRS and CDR2 YFSETQ. Trimming took off 4 bases at V and 6 bases at J, with 12 bases between the two ends. The CDR3 is 13 residues long. The CDR3 bases are TGCGCCAGCAGCGCGGTAGGGCCGGATACGCAGTATTTT. It specifies CASSAVGPDTQYF.

The rearrangement joins TRBV27 to TRBJ2-2; D not certain. Germline CDR1 and CDR2: MNHEY and SMNVEV (reference sequence). This CDR3 region has 17 residues. Trimming stripped 6 bases from V and 8 bases from J, with 25 bases between. CDR3: CASSRRNSLPPPGELFF. The CDR3 DNA sequence: TGTGCCAGCAGCCGCCGGAACTCACTTCCCCCGCCGGGGGAGCTGTTTTTT.

This clonotype appeared a few times. The rearrangement joins TRBV11-2 to TRBJ1-6, with TRBD1 identical over 9 bases. The length of the CDR3 is 19 residues. V was clipped by 5 bases and J by 8 bases; unmatched bases: 19. Looked up from germline, CDR1 is SGHAT and CDR2 is FQNNGV. The CDR3 DNA reads as TGTGCCAGCAGCCGAGTGGGGACAGGGCCCTACCGTACCGATTCACCCCTCCACTTT. Translating it yields CASSRVGTGPYRTDSPLHF.

This clonotype has at least ten counts. The rearrangement joins TRBV29-1 to TRBJ2-2; 11 nucleotides align to TRBD1. The CDR3 sequence is 14 residues long. The germline gives CDR1 SQVTM, CDR2 ANQGSEA. The ends lost 7 bases at V and 6 bases at J; junction bases unmatched: 7. CDR3 amino acids: CSARTGGRSGELFF. CDR3 coding DNA: TGCAGCGCCCGGACAGGGGGCAGGTCCGGGGAGCTGTTTTTT.

This clonotype was recorded a few times. The rearrangement joins TRBV5-1 to TRBJ2-7; D may be TRBD2 (6 bases). This CDR3 comprises 13 residues. V was pared by 4 bases and J by 1 base, with 9 bases between. Germline assignment: CDR1 SGHRS and CDR2 YFSETQ. CDR3 residues: CASSGGISYEQYF. CDR3 sequence (DNA): TGCGCCAGCAGCGGAGGGATTTCCTACGAGCAGTACTTC.

The J gene is TRBJ2-1, the V gene TRBV4-1; TRBD2 matches 14 bases. The V gene end was trimmed by 0 bases and the J gene end by 12 bases; junction bases not matched to a gene: 7. Germline CDR1 MGHRA, CDR2 YSYEKL. The CDR3 extends over 16 amino acids. In DNA, the CDR3 is TGCGCCAGCAGCCAAGATTTCGGACTAGCGGGAGGTGCGCAGTTCTTC. Amino acids: CASSQDFGLAGGAQFF.

V is TRBV6-5 and J is TRBJ2-7, with D perhaps matching TRBD2 (7 bases). V shed 0 bases and J shed 6 bases, with 15 bases lying between them. Per the germline V gene, CDR1 is MNHEY and CDR2 is SVGAGI. CDR3 length: 15 amino acids. The CDR3 nucleotides are TGTGCCAGCAGTTACTCGGAGGGGGGGACTCGCGAGCAGTACTTC. Amino acids: CASSYSEGGTREQYF.

The chain recombines TRBV10-1 with TRBJ2-1, with unresolved D. Germline assignment: CDR1 WNHNN and CDR2 SYGVQD (reference sequence). The CDR3 totals 14 residues. Trimming shortened V by 4 bases and J by 10 bases, and 17 bases separated the two germline ends. The CDR3 DNA reads as TGCGCCAGCAGTGCTACTACTGGTCTGTTAGAGCAGTTCTTC. Its protein product is CASSATTGLLEQFF.